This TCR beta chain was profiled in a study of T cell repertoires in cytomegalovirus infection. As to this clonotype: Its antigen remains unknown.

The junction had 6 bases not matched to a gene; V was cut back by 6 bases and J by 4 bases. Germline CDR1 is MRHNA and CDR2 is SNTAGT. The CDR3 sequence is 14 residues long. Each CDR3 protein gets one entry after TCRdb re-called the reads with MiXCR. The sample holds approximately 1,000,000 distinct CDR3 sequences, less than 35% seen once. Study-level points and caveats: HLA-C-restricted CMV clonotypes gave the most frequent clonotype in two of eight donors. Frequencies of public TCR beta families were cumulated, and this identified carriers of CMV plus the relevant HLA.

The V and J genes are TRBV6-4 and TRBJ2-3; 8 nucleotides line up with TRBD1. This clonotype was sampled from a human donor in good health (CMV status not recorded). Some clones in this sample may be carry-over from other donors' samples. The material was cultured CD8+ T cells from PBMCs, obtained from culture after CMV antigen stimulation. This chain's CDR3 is CASRQGAGADTQYF. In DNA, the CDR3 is TGTGCCAGCAGGCAGGGGGCAGGGGCAGATACGCAGTATTTT.